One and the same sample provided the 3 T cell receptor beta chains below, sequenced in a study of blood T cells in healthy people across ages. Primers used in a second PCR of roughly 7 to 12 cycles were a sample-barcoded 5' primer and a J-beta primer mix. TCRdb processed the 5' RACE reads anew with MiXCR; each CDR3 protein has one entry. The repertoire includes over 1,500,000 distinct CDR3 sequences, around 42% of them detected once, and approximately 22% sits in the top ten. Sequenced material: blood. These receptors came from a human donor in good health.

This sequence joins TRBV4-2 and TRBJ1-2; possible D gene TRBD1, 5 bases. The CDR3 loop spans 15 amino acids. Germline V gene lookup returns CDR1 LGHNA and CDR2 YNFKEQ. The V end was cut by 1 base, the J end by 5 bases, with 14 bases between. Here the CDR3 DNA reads TGTGCCAGCAGCCAAGTGCAGGGCATCGGGTATGGCTACACCTTC. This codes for CASSQVQGIGYGYTF.

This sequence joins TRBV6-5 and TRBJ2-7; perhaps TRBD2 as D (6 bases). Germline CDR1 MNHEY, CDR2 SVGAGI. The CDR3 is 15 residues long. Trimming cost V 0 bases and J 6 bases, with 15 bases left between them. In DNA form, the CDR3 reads TGTGCCAGCAGTTACTCGGGACGGGGGATCGGCGAGCAGTACTTC. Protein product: CASSYSGRGIGEQYF.

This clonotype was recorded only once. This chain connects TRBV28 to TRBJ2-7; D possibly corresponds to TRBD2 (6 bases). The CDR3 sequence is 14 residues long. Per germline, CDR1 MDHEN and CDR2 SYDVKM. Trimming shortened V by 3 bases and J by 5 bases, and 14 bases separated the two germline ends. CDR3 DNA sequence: TGTGCCAGCAGTTTGGGGTCAGCTAGCGACGAGCAGTACTTC. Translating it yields CASSLGSASDEQYF.